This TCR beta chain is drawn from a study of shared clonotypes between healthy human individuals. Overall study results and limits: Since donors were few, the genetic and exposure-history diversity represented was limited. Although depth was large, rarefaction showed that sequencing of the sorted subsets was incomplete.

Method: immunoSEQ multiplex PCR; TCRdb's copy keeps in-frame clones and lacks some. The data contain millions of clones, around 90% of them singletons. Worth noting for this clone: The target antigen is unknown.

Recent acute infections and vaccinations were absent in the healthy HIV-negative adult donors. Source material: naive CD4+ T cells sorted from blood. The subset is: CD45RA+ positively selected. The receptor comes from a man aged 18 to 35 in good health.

The CDR3 protein is CASSQEGNREFKTEAFF. In nucleotides, the CDR3 is TGCGCCAGCAGCCAAGAAGGCAACAGGGAGTTCAAAACTGAAGCTTTCTTT. This sequence joins TRBV4-3 and TRBJ1-1, with D possibly matching TRBD1 (6 bases). This CDR3 has 17 amino acids. Germline loops: CDR1 LGHNA, CDR2 YSLEER. Trimming took off 0 bases at V and 5 bases at J, with 19 bases between the two ends.